This TCR beta chain was captured in a study of cytomegalovirus exposure and HLA in healthy donors. In germline, CDR1 is SEHNR, CDR2 FQNEAQ (reference sequence). Trimming removed 2 bases from V and 9 bases from J; junction bases left unmatched: 10. The CDR3 contains 16 residues. Study-wide results and caveats: TRBV6-2, TRBV6-3 and other indistinguishable V segments were excluded.

The study ran its PCR with 60 Vbeta and 13 Jbeta primers. Clones were sequenced by immunoSEQ multiplex PCR, and TCRdb holds only the in-frame ones, with some missing. The table includes under 150,000 clones, 74% detected once. Notes on this clone: Its antigen is not known.

Material: PBMCs. The source of this sequence is a woman aged 40 to 50 in good health and CMV-seropositive. This chain connects TRBV7-9 to TRBJ1-6; TRBD1 matches at 7 bases. In DNA, the CDR3 is TGTGCCAGCAGCTTAAGAATGGGACAGCAAGGTTCACCCCTCCACTTT. Translation: CASSLRMGQQGSPLHF.